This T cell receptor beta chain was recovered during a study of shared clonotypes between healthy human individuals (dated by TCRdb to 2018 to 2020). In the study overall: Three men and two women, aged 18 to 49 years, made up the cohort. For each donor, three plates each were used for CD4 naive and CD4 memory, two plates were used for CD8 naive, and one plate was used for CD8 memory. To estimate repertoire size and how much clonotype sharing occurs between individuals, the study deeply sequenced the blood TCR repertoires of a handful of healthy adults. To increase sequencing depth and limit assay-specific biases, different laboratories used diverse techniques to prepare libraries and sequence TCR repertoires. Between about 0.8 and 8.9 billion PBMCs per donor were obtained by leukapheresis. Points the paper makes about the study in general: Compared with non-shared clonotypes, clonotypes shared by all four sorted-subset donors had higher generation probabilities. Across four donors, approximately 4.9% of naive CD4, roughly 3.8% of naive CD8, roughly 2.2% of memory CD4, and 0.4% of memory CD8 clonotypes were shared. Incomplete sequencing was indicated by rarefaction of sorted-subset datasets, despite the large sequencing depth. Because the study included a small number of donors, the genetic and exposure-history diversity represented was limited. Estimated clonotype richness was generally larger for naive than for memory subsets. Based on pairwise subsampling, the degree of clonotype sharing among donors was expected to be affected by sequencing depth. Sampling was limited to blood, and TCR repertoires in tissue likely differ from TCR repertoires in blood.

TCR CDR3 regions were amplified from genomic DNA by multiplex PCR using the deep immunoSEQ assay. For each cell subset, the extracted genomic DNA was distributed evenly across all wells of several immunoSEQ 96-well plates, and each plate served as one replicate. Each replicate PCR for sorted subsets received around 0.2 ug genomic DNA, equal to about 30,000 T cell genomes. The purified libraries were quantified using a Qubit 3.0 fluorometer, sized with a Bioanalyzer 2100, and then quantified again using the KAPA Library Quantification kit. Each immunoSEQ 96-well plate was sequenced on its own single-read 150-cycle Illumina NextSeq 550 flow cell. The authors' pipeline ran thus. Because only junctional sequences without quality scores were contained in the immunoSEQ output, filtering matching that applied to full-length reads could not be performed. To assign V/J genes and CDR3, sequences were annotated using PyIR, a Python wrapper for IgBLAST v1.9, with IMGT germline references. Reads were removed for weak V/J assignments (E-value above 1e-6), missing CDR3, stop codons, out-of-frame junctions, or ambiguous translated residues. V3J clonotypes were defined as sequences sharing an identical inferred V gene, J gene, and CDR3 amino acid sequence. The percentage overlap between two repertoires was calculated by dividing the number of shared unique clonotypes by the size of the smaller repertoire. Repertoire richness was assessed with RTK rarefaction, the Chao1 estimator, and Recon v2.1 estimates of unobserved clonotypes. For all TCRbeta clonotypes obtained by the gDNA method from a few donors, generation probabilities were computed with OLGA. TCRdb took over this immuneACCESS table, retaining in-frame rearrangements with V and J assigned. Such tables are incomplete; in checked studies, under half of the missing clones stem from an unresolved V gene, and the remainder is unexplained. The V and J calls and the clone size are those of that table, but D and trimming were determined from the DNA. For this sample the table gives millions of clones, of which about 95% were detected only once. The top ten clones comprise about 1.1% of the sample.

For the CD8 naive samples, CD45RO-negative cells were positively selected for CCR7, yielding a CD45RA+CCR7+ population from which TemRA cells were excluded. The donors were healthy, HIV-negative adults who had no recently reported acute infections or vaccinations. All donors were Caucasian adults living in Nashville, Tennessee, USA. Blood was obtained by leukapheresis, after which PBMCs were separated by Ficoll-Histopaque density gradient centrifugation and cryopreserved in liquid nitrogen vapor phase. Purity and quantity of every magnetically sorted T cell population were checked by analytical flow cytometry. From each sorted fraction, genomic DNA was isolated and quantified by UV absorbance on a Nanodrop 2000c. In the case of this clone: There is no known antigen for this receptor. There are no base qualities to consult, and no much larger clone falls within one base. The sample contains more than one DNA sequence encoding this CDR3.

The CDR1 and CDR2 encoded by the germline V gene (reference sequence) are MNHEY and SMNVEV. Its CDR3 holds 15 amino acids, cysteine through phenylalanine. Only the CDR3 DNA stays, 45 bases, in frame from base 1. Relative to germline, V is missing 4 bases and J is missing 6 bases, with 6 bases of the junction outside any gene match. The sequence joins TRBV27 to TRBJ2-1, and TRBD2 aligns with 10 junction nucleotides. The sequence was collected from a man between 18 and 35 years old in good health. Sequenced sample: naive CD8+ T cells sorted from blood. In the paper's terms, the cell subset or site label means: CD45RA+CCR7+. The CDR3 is CASSSLAGVVNEQFF. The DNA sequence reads TGTGCCAGCAGTTCCCTAGCGGGGGTCGTCAATGAGCAGTTCTTC.